The T cell receptor (beta chain) under discussion was sequenced for a study of T-cell memory formation after mild COVID-19 (dated by TCRdb to the early 2020s). About the investigation overall: TCR sequence clusters from the two donors were largely donor specific. Longitudinal TCRalpha and TCRbeta repertoire sequencing tracked T-cell clones expanding and contracting after mild COVID-19 in a couple of donors. The cohort was made up of two young adult volunteers, one female and one male, who were previously healthy.

The sequencer was an Illumina NovaSeq 6000. TCRalpha and TCRbeta cDNA libraries were constructed by 5'RACE with constant-segment primers, with sample barcodes and unique molecular identifiers being introduced. Trizol reagent was used to extract RNA from every sample. Libraries were amplified in two PCR steps, with a second sample barcode and Illumina TruSeq adapters added in the second step. Sequencing of libraries was performed on an Illumina NovaSeq with 2 x 150 bp paired-end reads. The authors processed their data as follows. The reads were demultiplexed and collapsed into UMI-guided consensus sequences using migec v1.2.7. With mixcr v2.1.11, UMI consensuses were aligned to TRA and TRB V and J templates and assembled into clonotypes. Expanded or contracted clonotypes were those called significant by both edgeR and NoisET, with noise models trained on biological replicates. For edgeR calls, the thresholds were a false discovery rate-adjusted p below 0.01 and a log2 fold-change of 1. As an exploratory analysis of dynamics, max-normalized trajectories of the 1000 most abundant clonotypes were examined by PCA with hierarchical clustering. Separately sequenced CD4+ and CD8+ repertoires were used to assign a CD4 or CD8 phenotype to each responding clone. Clones were called with MiXCR by TCRdb after fastp trimmed the public reads at Q25, and only in-frame beta chains were retained. All rows with the same CDR3 protein become a single entry with the most common DNA and genes. In this record, the V and J calls reflect TCRdb's handling and not the investigators' own analysis. The sample has around 250,000 distinct CDR3 sequences on record, approximately 10% of them singletons. The ten largest clones add up to 22% of the sample.

Ficoll-Paque density gradient centrifugation was the method used to isolate PBMCs. The CDR3 spans 13 residues, from the cysteine through the phenylalanine. Only the CDR3 DNA is retained, 39 bases long and in frame from the first base. V lost 3 bases and J lost 5 bases; the stretch between them is 14 bases long. From the germline V gene (reference sequence), CDR1 is DFQATT and CDR2 is SNEGSKA. General findings and caveats noted by the study authors: SARS-CoV-2 specificity of the second-wave clones peaking on day 37 was not confirmed. Contracting CD4+ clones were located mainly in the CM and EM memory subsets, whereas CD8+ clones were found to be enriched in EMRA. The detection of some responding clones in pre-infection memory suggests that pre-existing cross-reactive memory T cells joined the SARS-CoV-2 response. The study covered only a couple of mild cases, and larger cohorts including severe cases with pre-infection samples were considered necessary. Clones contracting from day 15 to 85 had balanced CD4/CD8 phenotypes, while a second wave expanding from day 15 to 37 was biased towards CD4+.

This clonotype was counted at least ten times. Its target antigen remains unknown. No base quality information exists; no much larger clone differs at one position. This receptor was obtained from a man between 18 and 29 years old who had mild COVID-19 (a few samples of this study predate the infection). The sample titles of this study are shuffled in the database, so cell type and time point are left out; the donor was told from shared clones. The V gene is TRBV20-1 and the J gene is TRBJ2-7; the D gene identity is not certain. The sequencing input was PBMCs or a T cell subset sorted from them (not recorded which). The CDR3 protein: CSARFGSLDEQYF. The bases read TGCAGTGCTAGGTTCGGCAGCCTGGACGAGCAGTACTTC.